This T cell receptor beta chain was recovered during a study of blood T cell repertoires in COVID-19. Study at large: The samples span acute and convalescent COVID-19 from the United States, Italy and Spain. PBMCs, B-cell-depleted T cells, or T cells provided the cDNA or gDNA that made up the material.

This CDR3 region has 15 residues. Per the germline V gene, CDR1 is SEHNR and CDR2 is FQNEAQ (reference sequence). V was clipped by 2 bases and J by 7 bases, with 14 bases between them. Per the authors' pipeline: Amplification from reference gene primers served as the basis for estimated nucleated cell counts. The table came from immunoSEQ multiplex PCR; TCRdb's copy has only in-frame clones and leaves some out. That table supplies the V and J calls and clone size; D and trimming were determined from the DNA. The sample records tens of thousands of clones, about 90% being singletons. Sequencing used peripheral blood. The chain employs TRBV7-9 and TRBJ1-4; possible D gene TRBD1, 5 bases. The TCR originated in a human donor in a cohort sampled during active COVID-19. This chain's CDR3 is CASSLQAGRSEKLFF. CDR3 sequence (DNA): TGTGCCAGCAGCTTACAGGCAGGGAGGAGTGAAAAACTGTTTTTT.